The clone carrying this T cell receptor beta chain was recorded a few times. This specimen comes from a study of blood T cells in healthy people across ages. A second PCR, run for roughly 7 to 11 cycles, used a sample-barcoded 5' primer plus a J-beta primer mix. Each CDR3 protein is one row after TCRdb ran MiXCR on the 5' RACE reads. Found here are fewer than 650,000 distinct CDR3 sequences, 25% to 35% of them singletons; the top ten hold under 4.5%. Trimming cost V 2 bases and J 2 bases; bases outside gene matches: 2. The CDR3 sequence is 14 residues long. Germline CDR1 is MNHEY and CDR2 is SVGEGT. Isolation recovered at least 7 million PBMCs from every sample. This same sample was also taken into another study, of T cells of mothers and their children. This second study notes: In this cohort, donors were three healthy Caucasian mothers plus their six children. Added by the second PCR's M1S primer were sample barcodes and 2-4 random nucleotides. In each mother, TCR beta CDR3 reads exceeded 8.5 million; in each child, they numbered approximately 3.3 million.

The chain recombines TRBV6-2 or TRBV6-3 with TRBJ2-7; TRBD2 matches 8 bases. This clonotype originated in a boy between 2 and 10 years old in good health. Sequencing input: blood. CDR3 sequence reads: CASSYRGLAYEQYF. The CDR3 DNA sequence: TGTGCCAGCAGTTACAGGGGACTAGCCTACGAGCAGTACTTC.